This T cell receptor beta chain emerged from a study of shared clonotypes between healthy human individuals. Germline assignment: CDR1 SGDLS and CDR2 YYNGEE. V shed 4 bases and J shed 4 bases, with 8 bases lying between them. The length of the CDR3 is 13 residues. Here immunoSEQ multiplex PCR was the method, and the copy in TCRdb shows in-frame clones only, minus some. Among about 2.3 million clones, 85% to 95% were seen once, and the ten largest hold 0.39%. The sequence was collected from a man aged 18 to 29 in good health. Some clones in this sample may be carry-over from other donors' samples. Sample: naive CD4+ T cells from PBMCs. Regarding subset: CD45RA+ positively selected. This sequence joins TRBV9 and TRBJ2-2, with D uncertain. This CDR3 reads CASSTYSTGELFF. The CDR3 DNA reads as TGTGCCAGCAGCACCTATAGCACCGGGGAGCTGTTTTTT.